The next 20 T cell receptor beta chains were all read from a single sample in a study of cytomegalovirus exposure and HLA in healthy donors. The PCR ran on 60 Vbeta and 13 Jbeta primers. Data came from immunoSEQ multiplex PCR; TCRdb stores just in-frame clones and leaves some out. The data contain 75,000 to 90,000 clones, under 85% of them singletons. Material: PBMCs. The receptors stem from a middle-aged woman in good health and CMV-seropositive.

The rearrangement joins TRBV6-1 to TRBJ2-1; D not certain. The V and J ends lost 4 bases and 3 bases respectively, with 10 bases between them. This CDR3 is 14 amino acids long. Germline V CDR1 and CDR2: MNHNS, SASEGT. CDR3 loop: CASSASLIYNEQFF. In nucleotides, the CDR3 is TGTGCCAGCAGTGCGAGCCTCATCTACAATGAGCAGTTCTTC.

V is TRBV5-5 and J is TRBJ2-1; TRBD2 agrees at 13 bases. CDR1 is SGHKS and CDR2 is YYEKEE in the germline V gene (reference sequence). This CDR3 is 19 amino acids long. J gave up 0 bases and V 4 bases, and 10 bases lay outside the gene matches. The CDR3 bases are TGTGCCAGCAGCGCAGGACTAGCGGGGGCCCCGAGCTCCTACAATGAGCAGTTCTTC. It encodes CASSAGLAGAPSSYNEQFF.

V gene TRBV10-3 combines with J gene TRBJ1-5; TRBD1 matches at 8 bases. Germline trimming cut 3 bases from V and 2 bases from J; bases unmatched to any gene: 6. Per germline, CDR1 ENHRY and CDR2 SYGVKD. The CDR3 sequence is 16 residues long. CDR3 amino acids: CAISDADRGGNQPQHF. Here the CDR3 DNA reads TGTGCCATCAGTGATGCCGACAGGGGAGGCAATCAGCCCCAGCATTTT.

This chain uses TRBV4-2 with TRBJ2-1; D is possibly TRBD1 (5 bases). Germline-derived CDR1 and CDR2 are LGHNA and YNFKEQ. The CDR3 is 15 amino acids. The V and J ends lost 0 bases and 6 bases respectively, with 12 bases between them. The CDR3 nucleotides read TGTGCCAGCAGCCAAGATGGGGCGGATTTCAATGAGCAGTTCTTC. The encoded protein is CASSQDGADFNEQFF.

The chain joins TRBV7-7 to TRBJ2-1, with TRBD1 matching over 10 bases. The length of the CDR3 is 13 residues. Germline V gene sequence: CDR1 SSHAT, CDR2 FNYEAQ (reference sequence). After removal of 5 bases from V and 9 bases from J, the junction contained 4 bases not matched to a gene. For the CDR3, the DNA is TGTGCCAGCAGCGAGACAGGGGGCGGTGAGCAGTTCTTC. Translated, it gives CASSETGGGEQFF.

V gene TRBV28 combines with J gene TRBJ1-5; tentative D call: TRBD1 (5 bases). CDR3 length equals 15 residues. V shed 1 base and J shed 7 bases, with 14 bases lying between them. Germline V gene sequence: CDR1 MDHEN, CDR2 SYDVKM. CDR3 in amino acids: CASSLSAGSQQPQHF. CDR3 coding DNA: TGTGCCAGCAGTTTATCGGCAGGGTCTCAACAGCCCCAGCATTTT. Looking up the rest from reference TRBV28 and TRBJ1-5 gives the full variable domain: DVKVTQSSRYLVKRTGEKVFLECVQDMDHENMFWYRQDPGLGLRLIYFSYDVKMKEKGDIPEGYSVSREKKERFSLILESASTNQTSMYLCASSLSAGSQQPQHFGDGTRLSIL.

The CDR3 region has the DNA TGTGCCAGCAGTCCGGGACAGGGCAACTCTGGGGCCAACGTCCTGACTTTC. This translates into CASSPGQGNSGANVLTF. This sequence joins TRBV27 and TRBJ2-6; 9 nucleotides match TRBD1. With 5 bases clipped from V and 0 bases from J, the junction kept 5 bases outside the gene matches. Germline V gene lookup returns CDR1 MNHEY and CDR2 SMNVEV (reference sequence). The CDR3 totals 17 residues.

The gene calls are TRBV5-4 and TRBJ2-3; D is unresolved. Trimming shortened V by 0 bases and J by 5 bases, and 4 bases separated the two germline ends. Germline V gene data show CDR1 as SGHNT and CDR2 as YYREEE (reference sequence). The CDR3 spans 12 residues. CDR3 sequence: CASSLGLDTQYF. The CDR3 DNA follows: TGTGCCAGCAGCTTGGGACTAGATACGCAGTATTTT.

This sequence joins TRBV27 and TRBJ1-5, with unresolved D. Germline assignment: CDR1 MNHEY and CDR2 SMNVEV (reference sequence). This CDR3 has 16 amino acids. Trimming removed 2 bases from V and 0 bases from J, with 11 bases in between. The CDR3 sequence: CASSLPGSHSNQPQHF. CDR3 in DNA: TGTGCCAGCAGTTTACCTGGCAGTCATAGCAATCAGCCCCAGCATTTT.

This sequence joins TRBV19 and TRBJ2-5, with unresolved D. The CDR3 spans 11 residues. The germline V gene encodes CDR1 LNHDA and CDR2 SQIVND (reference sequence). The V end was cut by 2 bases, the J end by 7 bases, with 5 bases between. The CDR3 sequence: CASSIYGTQYF. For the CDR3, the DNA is TGTGCCAGTAGTATATACGGGACCCAGTACTTC.

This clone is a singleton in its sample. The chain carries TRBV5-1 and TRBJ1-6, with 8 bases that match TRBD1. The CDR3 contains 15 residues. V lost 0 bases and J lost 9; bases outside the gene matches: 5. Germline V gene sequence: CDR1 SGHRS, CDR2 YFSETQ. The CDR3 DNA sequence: TGCGCCAGCAGCTTGGGAACAGGGGGTGGTTCACCCCTCCACTTT. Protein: CASSLGTGGGSPLHF.

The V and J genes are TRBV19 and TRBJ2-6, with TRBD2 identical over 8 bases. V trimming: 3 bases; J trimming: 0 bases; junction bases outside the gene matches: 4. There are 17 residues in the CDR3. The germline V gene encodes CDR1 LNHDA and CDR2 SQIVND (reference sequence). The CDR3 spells CASSMRGDLSGANVLTF. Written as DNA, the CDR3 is TGTGCCAGTAGTATGCGGGGGGATCTCTCTGGGGCCAACGTCCTGACTTTC. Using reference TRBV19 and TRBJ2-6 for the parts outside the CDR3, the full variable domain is DGGITQSPKYLFRKEGQNVTLSCEQNLNHDAMYWYRQDPGQGLRLIYYSQIVNDFQKGDIAEGYSVSREKKESFPLTVTSAQKNPTAFYLCASSMRGDLSGANVLTFGAGSRLTVL.

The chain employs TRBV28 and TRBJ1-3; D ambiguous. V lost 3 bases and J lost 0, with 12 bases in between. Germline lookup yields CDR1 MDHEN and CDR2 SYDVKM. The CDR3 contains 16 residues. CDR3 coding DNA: TGTGCCAGCAGTTTGCTCCCGGGTCTCTCTGGAAACACCATATATTTT. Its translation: CASSLLPGLSGNTIYF.

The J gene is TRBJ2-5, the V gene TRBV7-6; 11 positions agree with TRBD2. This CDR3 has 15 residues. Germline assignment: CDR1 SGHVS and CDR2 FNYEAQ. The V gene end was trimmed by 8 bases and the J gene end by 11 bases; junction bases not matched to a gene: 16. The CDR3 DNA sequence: TGTGCCAGCGGACACACTAGCGGGGGTTCAAGTGAGCAGTACTTC. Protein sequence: CASGHTSGGSSEQYF.

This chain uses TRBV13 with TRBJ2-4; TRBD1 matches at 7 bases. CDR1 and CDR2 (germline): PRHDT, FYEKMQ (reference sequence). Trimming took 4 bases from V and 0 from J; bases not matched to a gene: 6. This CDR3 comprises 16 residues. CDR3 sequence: CASSSDRWKAKNIQYF. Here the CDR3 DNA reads TGTGCCAGCAGCTCGGACAGGTGGAAAGCCAAAAACATTCAGTACTTC.

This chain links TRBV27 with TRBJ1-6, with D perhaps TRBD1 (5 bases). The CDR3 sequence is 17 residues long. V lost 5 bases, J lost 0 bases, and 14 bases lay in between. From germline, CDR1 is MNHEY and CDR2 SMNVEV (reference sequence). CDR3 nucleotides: TGTGCCAGCAGTGGAGGGGACGGTGGCTCCTATAATTCACCCCTCCACTTT. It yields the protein CASSGGDGGSYNSPLHF.

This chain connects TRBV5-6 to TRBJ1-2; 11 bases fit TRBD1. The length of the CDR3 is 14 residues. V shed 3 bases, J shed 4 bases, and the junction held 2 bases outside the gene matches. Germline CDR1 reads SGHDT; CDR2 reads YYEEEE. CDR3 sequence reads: CASSSGTGGYGYTF. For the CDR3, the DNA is TGTGCCAGCAGCTCCGGGACAGGGGGCTATGGCTACACCTTC.

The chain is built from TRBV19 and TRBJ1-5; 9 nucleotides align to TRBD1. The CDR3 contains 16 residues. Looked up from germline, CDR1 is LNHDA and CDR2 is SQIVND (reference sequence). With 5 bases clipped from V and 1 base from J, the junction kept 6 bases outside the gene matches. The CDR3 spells CASSAQGAGSNQPQHF. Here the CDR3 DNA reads TGTGCCAGTAGTGCACAGGGGGCCGGGAGCAATCAGCCCCAGCATTTT.

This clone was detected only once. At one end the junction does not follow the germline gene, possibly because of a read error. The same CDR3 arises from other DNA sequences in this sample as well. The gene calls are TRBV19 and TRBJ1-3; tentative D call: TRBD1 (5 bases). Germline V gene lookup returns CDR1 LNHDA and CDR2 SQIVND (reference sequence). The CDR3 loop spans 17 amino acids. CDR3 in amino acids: CASSTTPGTISGNTIYF. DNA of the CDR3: TGTGCCAGCAGTACCACTCCCGGGACTATTTCCGGAAACACCATATATTTT.

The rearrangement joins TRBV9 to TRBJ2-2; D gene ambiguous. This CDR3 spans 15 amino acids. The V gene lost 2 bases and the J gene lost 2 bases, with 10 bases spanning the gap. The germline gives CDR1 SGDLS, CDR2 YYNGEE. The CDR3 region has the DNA TGTGCCAGCAGCGTTTCCGCAGGAAACACCGGGGAGCTGTTTTTT. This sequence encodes CASSVSAGNTGELFF.